The present T cell receptor (beta chain) was sequenced within a study of T cell repertoires in cytomegalovirus infection (dated by TCRdb to about 2019). At the level of the whole study: The HLA type of each donor mattered for the analysis, because public TCR beta signatures pointed to carriage of CMV infection along with the matching HLA type.

Taken from the germline V gene, the CDR1 and CDR2 loops are MNHEY and SVGAGI. Reading from cysteine to phenylalanine, the CDR3 counts 14 amino acids. Solely the CDR3 DNA is kept, with 42 bases framed from the first base. Trimming removed 2 bases from V and 0 bases from J, leaving 5 bases between the germline ends. The research as a whole found: In both this cohort and an independent cohort of 350 or so donors, the cumulative frequency of public TCR beta family members distinguished carriers of CMV infection plus the relevant HLA type. The ex vivo response was dominated by HLA-C-restricted CMV-specific TCR beta clonotypes, and the single most frequent clonotype in two of eight donors was supplied by these HLA-C-restricted clonotypes.

This clonotype was observed many times. Its antigen specificity is not known. Per-base quality was not reported, and no clone a single base away is much larger than it. The sequencer was an Illumina HiSeq 1500. TCRdb's own reprocessing of the public reads used fastp at Q25 and MiXCR and kept productive beta chains. Identical CDR3 proteins give one entry, which carries the most common genes and DNA. Counted in this sample were hundreds of thousands of distinct CDR3 sequences; less than 25% of them appeared once. The ten largest clones take up around 7.6% of the sample. The clonotype comes from a human donor in good health (CMV status not recorded). Some clones in this sample may be carry-over from other donors' samples. The rearrangement combines TRBV6-5 with TRBJ1-5; a tentative D match to TRBD1 spans 5 bases. Sequencing used CD8+ T cells from PBMCs. CDR3 loop: CASSYGGSNQPQHF. The nucleotide sequence reads TGTGCCAGCAGTTACGGGGGTAGCAATCAGCCCCAGCATTTT.